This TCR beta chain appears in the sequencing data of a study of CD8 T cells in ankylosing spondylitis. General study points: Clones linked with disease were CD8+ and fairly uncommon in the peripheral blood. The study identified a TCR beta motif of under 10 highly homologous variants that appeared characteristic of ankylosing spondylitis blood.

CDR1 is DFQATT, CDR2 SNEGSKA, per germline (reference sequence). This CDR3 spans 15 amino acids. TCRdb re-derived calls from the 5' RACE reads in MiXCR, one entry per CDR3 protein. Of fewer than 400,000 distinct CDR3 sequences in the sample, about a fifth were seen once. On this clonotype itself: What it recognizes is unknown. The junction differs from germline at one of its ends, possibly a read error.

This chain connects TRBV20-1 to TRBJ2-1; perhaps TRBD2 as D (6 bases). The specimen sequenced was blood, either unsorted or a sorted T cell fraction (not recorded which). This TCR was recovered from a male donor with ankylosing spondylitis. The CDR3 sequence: CSARDLGLTYNEQFF. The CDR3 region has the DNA TGCAGTGCTAGAGATTTGGGACTGACCTATAATGAGCAGTTCTTC.